Listed below are T cell receptor beta chains from one sample, sequenced in a study of breast tumors, draining lymph nodes, adjacent tissues. In TCRdb, the multiplex PCR reads were re-called with MiXCR into one record per CDR3 protein. The sample holds 150,000 to 200,000 distinct CDR3 sequences, approximately 33% seen once. Sequencing was carried out using axillary lymph node tissue. Receptors originate from a female donor with breast cancer. Some clones in this sample may be carry-over from other donors' samples. CDR3s include the opening cysteine and the closing phenylalanine or tryptophan.

V gene | CDR3 length | CDR3 protein
TRBV10-2 | 15 | CASSVAGGRTDTQYF
TRBV7-3 | 16 | CASSATGDNEGGGYTF
TRBV3-1 | 18 | CASSPRSGGGLRADTQYF
TRBV29-1 | 14 | CSASQGIGGNTIYF
TRBV12-3/TRBV12-4 | 14 | CASSLPRTNEKLFF
TRBV2 | 13 | CASSEGRLHEQYF
TRBV5-1 | 13 | CASSARTGDTEAF
TRBV14 | 13 | CASSWDRTYEQYF
TRBV4-1 | 17 | CASSQPGDRGSTGELFF
TRBV6-2/TRBV6-3 | 14 | CASSYGGGAYEQYF
TRBV7-8 | 12 | CASSTGVDTQYF
TRBV20-1 | 12 | CSARGGETQGDF
TRBV6-2/TRBV6-3 | 19 | CASSYSMPSGRPRTDTQYF